One sample yielded the 5 T cell receptor beta chains listed below, sequenced in a study of CD8 T cells in Susac syndrome. With random hexamers, reverse transcription was performed on about 0.45 to 1 ug of RNA. MiXCR was run by TCRdb on the immunoSEQ multiplex PCR reads, yielding one entry per CDR3 protein. The table records about 150,000 distinct CDR3 sequences, approximately 95% of them present only once. The sample was CD4+ T cells from PBMCs. These receptors were obtained from a human donor with Susac syndrome.

This chain uses TRBV6-6 with TRBJ2-1, with 8 positions matching TRBD2. Germline CDR1 and CDR2: MNHNY and SVGAGI (reference sequence). This CDR3 contains 14 residues. Trimming at V came to 1 base and at J to 7 bases, leaving 3 bases not matched to a gene. For the CDR3, the DNA is TGTGCCAGCAGTTACTTGCGGGGGGAAAATGAGCAGTTCTTC. This encodes CASSYLRGENEQFF.

The chain carries TRBV4-1 and TRBJ2-3; D gene unclear. The CDR3 length is 13 residues. Germline CDR1 and CDR2: MGHRA and YSYEKL. V was pared by 1 base and J by 7 bases, with 9 bases between. Written as DNA, the CDR3 is TGCGCCAGCAGCCAAGTAGCTCTGAATACGCAGTATTTT. Translated: CASSQVALNTQYF.

The chain has TRBV4-1 and TRBJ2-7, with 9 bases identical to TRBD1. Unmatched junction bases numbered 12, after V lost 0 bases and J lost 6 bases. In germline, CDR1 is MGHRA, CDR2 YSYEKL. This CDR3 has 17 residues. The CDR3 region has the DNA TGCGCCAGCAGCCAAGAGAAGAAGGGACAGGGCCCTCCCGAGCAGTACTTC. This sequence encodes CASSQEKKGQGPPEQYF.

This CDR3 is CAIMAGTYEQYF. CDR3 bases: TGTGCCATCATGGCGGGTACCTACGAGCAGTACTTC. The chain uses TRBV10-3 and TRBJ2-7; D is perhaps TRBD2 (5 bases). Looked up from germline, CDR1 is ENHRY and CDR2 is SYGVKD. This CDR3 has 12 residues. V was cut by 7 bases and J by 2 bases, with 9 bases left in between.

The V call is TRBV12-3 or TRBV12-4, the J call TRBJ2-5, with TRBD1 identical over 7 bases. V lost 5 bases to trimming and J lost 2 bases; unmatched junction nucleotides: 5. The CDR3 runs 14 residues. CDR3 nucleotides: TGTGCCAGCAGTATAACAGGGGTTCAAGAGACCCAGTACTTC. It codes for CASSITGVQETQYF.